This TCR beta chain was sequenced for a study of shared clonotypes between healthy human individuals. Whole-study findings and limits: Genetic and exposure-history diversity was limited by the small donor number.

This CDR3 has 11 residues. V shed 6 bases and J shed 7 bases, with 10 bases lying between them. The germline CDR1 and CDR2 sequences are MNHNY and SVGAGI (reference sequence). A word on this clone: Its matching antigen is unknown.

The repertoire was sequenced with immunoSEQ multiplex PCR; TCRdb's copy has only in-frame clones and lacks some. Altogether about 1.5 million clones are present, approximately 98% being singletons, with the ten largest covering about 0.45%. Sequencing used naive CD4+ T cells sorted from blood. Noted subset: CD45RA+ positively selected. The chain recombines TRBV6-6 with TRBJ2-7; D remains unclear. The clonotype was recovered from a man between 25 and 39 years old in good health. In nucleotides, the CDR3 is TGTGCCAGCAGCCCCATGAGGGAGCAGTACTTC. Translated, it gives CASSPMREQYF.